What follows are 25 T cell receptor beta chains derived from one specimen sequenced in a study of circulating CD8 cells and anti-PD-1 response in melanoma. Each library started from approximately 14 ng of total RNA using the QIAseq Immune Repertoire TCR panel. TCRdb reprocessed the reads via MiXCR and lists one record per CDR3 protein. Of some 150 distinct CDR3 sequences in the sample, about 9% were seen once. Sorting of live CD3+CD8+TCRalphabeta+ cells by PD-1 and/or TIGIT gave four subsets. Here the sequenced sample was CD8+ T cells from PBMCs, taken at baseline or after one month of anti-PD-1 therapy (not recorded which). The receptors come from a human donor with melanoma.

Judged by abundance, this clonotype is large (0.1 to 1%). J is TRBJ2-1 and V is TRBV27; 9 bases fit TRBD2. Germline loops: CDR1 MNHEY, CDR2 SMNVEV (reference sequence). J lost 3 bases, V lost 3 bases, and 3 bases had no gene match. CDR3 length equals 15 residues. In DNA, the CDR3 is TGTGCCAGCAGTTTTCGGCGGGGGGGCTACAATGAGCAGTTCTTC. Its protein product is CASSFRRGGYNEQFF.

On this clonotype: One junction end disagrees with the germline gene, perhaps due to a read error. The chain is built from TRBV20-1 and TRBJ2-3; D is unresolved. The CDR3 contains 14 residues. CDR1 and CDR2 (germline): DFQATT, SNEGSKA (reference sequence). For the CDR3, the DNA is TGCAGTGCTGCGGATAGGGCCGAGGCAGATACGCTGTATTTT. Translated: CSAADRAEADTLYF.

In its sample, this clonotype is hyperexpanded. The V call is TRBV20-1, the J call TRBJ2-3; TRBD2 aligns across 10 bases. The germline gives CDR1 DFQATT, CDR2 SNEGSKA (reference sequence). There are 15 residues in the CDR3. V lost 3 bases, J lost 2 bases, and 5 bases stayed unmatched. The chain's CDR3 is CSASPGLADTDTQYF. CDR3 DNA sequence: TGCAGTGCTAGCCCCGGACTAGCGGACACAGATACGCAGTATTTT.

This clonotype rates as large (0.1 to 1%). This sequence joins TRBV19 and TRBJ2-7; 8 bases are a match to TRBD1. With V trimmed by 9 bases and J by 6 bases, 10 bases remained unmatched. This CDR3 contains 13 residues. Germline V gene data show CDR1 as LNHDA and CDR2 as SQIVND (reference sequence). The CDR3 DNA reads as TGTGCCAGCCAGGGGGCCCAAATGGGCGAGCAGTACTTC. Translated, it gives CASQGAQMGEQYF.

In its sample, this clonotype is hyperexpanded. The V and J genes are TRBV24-1 and TRBJ2-3; 11 bases fit TRBD2. This CDR3 contains 16 residues. CDR1 is KGHDR, CDR2 SFDVKD, per germline. Germline trimming cut 3 bases from V and 2 bases from J; bases unmatched to any gene: 3. Written as DNA, the CDR3 is TGTGCCACCAGTGATGCGACTAGCGGGGCCACAGATACGCAGTATTTT. As protein: CATSDATSGATDTQYF.

This clonotype is labeled as hyperexpanded. The rearrangement joins TRBV29-1 to TRBJ2-1; weak D call: TRBD2 (6 bases). V dropped 3 bases and J dropped 9 bases, with 15 bases sitting between them. CDR1 SQVTM and CDR2 ANQGSEA come from the germline V gene. This CDR3 spans 13 amino acids. The CDR3 reads CSVDPGDWTEQFF. The CDR3 DNA sequence: TGCAGCGTTGATCCGGGGGACTGGACTGAGCAGTTCTTC.

This clonotype is large by share. This chain connects TRBV7-2 to TRBJ2-7; maybe TRBD2 (7 bases). The germline gives CDR1 SGHTA, CDR2 FQGNSA. V lost 1 base, J lost 2 bases, and 24 bases lay in between. The CDR3 has 19 amino acids. The CDR3 is CASSLVGPGARGPPYEQYF. The CDR3 bases are TGTGCCAGCAGCTTAGTAGGACCGGGTGCGCGGGGGCCACCCTACGAGCAGTACTTC. Full variable domain (missing parts from reference TRBV7-2 and TRBJ2-7): GAGVSQSPSNKVTEKGKDVELRCDPISGHTALYWYRQSLGQGLEFLIYFQGNSAPDKSGLPSDRFSAERTGGSVSTLTIQRTQQEDSAVYLCASSLVGPGARGPPYEQYFGPGTRLTVT.

This clonotype is labeled as large. This chain joins TRBV2 and TRBJ2-2, with TRBD1 identical over 10 bases. The germline CDR1 and CDR2 sequences are SNHLY and FYNNEI. V gave up 2 bases and J gave up 6 bases; unmatched junction bases: 3. This CDR3 is 15 amino acids long. The CDR3: CASSERTGGAGELFF. CDR3 in DNA: TGTGCCAGCAGTGAACGGACAGGGGGTGCCGGGGAGCTGTTTTTT.

By frequency in the sample, this clonotype is large. This chain uses TRBV7-2 with TRBJ2-7; TRBD1 matches at 9 bases. Germline V CDR1 and CDR2: SGHTA, FQGNSA. J gave up 6 bases and V 5 bases, and 5 bases lay outside the gene matches. The CDR3 totals 13 residues. The CDR3 nucleotides read TGTGCCAGCAGCATGGGGACAGGGCGCGAGCAGTACTTC. It encodes CASSMGTGREQYF.

This clonotype counts as hyperexpanded. The V gene is TRBV20-1, the J gene TRBJ2-3, with 8 positions matching TRBD1. Germline V gene data show CDR1 as DFQATT and CDR2 as SNEGSKA (reference sequence). Losses at the gene ends were 5 bases for V and 4 bases for J; bases not matched to a gene: 8. The CDR3 is 14 residues long. CDR3 DNA sequence: TGCAGTGCTGCGGACAGGGCCGAAGCAGATACGCAGTATTTT. This translates into CSAADRAEADTQYF.

Judged by abundance, this clonotype is large (0.1 to 1%). The V gene is TRBV5-1, the J gene TRBJ1-2, with a possible D match to TRBD1 (5 bases). This CDR3 contains 13 residues. Germline CDR1 SGHRS, CDR2 YFSETQ. V was cut by 4 bases and J by 0 bases, with 7 bases left in between. CDR3: CASSVGANYGYTF. The DNA for the CDR3 is TGCGCCAGCAGCGTGGGGGCTAACTATGGCTACACCTTC.

V usage is TRBV19 and J usage is TRBJ2-7; 8 nucleotides align to TRBD2. From germline, CDR1 is LNHDA and CDR2 SQIVND (reference sequence). With 7 bases clipped from V and 3 bases from J, the junction kept 5 bases outside the gene matches. The CDR3 loop spans 13 amino acids. The CDR3 DNA reads as TGTGCCAGTACCCCGGGGGGGAGCTACGAGCAGTACTTC. Translated, it gives CASTPGGSYEQYF.

A word on this clonotype: At one boundary the junction diverges from the germline segment, which might be a read error. CDR3 amino acids: CSVDPGDWTKQSF. In DNA form, the CDR3 reads TGCAGCGTTGATCCGGGGGACTGGACTAAGCAGTCCTTC. This chain connects TRBV29-1 to TRBJ2-1; a weak D match, TRBD2 (6 bases). Germline loops: CDR1 SQVTM, CDR2 ANQGSEA. The CDR3 totals 13 residues.

By share, this clonotype counts as large. This chain connects TRBV19 to TRBJ2-1; 10 bases align to TRBD1. Trimming removed 1 base from V and 10 bases from J; junction bases left unmatched: 7. The CDR3 has 15 amino acids. CDR1 is LNHDA and CDR2 is SQIVND in the germline V gene (reference sequence). CDR3 sequence (DNA): TGTGCCAGTAGTATAGGAGGGACAGGGGTGGGAGAGCAGTTCTTC. Translated, it gives CASSIGGTGVGEQFF.

Regarding this clonotype: The junction does not match germline at one end; this may be a read error. The rearrangement joins TRBV2 to TRBJ2-7; D not resolved. Per germline, CDR1 SNHLY and CDR2 FYNNEI. There are 11 residues in the CDR3. The CDR3 is CASTVFYGQYF. The CDR3 coding sequence is TGTGCCAGCACTGTCTTCTACGGGCAGTACTTC.

This clonotype is judged medium-sized (0.01 to 0.1%). The rearrangement uses TRBV11-1 and TRBJ2-7; a weak D match, TRBD1 (6 bases). The CDR3 is 13 residues long. Looked up from germline, CDR1 is SGHAT and CDR2 is FQDESV (reference sequence). V shed 3 bases and J shed 1 base, with 7 bases lying between them. CDR3 bases: TGTGCCAGCAGCTTTGGACAGTCCTACGAGCAGTACTTC. This gives the protein CASSFGQSYEQYF.

The chain employs TRBV27 and TRBJ2-7; 10 bases are shared with TRBD2. The V segment lost 6 bases and the J segment 3 bases; nucleotides outside the gene matches: 8. Germline V gene lookup returns CDR1 MNHEY and CDR2 SMNVEV (reference sequence). The CDR3 spans 15 residues. This chain's CDR3 is CASSIAGGGDYEQYF. The CDR3 nucleotides read TGTGCCAGCAGCATAGCGGGAGGAGGGGACTACGAGCAGTACTTC.

This clonotype ranks as large. This rearrangement joins TRBV12-3 or TRBV12-4 to TRBJ1-5; no reliable D call. V lost 6 bases to trimming and J lost 5 bases, with 20 bases between them. The CDR3 has 16 residues. DNA of the CDR3: TGTGCCAGCAGGCCCCGGTGGAGGACGGACTATCAGCCCCAGCATTTT. Protein sequence: CASRPRWRTDYQPQHF.

This clonotype is judged large. The gene calls are TRBV7-2 and TRBJ2-3; TRBD1 matches at 10 bases. V trimming: 7 bases; J trimming: 7 bases; junction bases outside the gene matches: 5. The CDR3 runs 13 residues. Germline assignment: CDR1 SGHTA and CDR2 FQGNSA. DNA for the CDR3: TGTGCCAGCACCCGGGACAGGGGATATACGCAGTATTTT. The encoded protein is CASTRDRGYTQYF.

This clonotype is large. The CDR3 loop reads CAWRPPGTANTEAFF. The CDR3 DNA reads as TGTGCCTGGAGACCCCCTGGGACAGCTAACACTGAAGCTTTCTTT. This sequence joins TRBV30 and TRBJ1-1; 7 bases match TRBD1. CDR3 size: 15 residues. Per germline, CDR1 GTSNPN and CDR2 SVGIG (reference sequence). V shed 3 bases and J 2 bases; nucleotides not matched to a gene: 9. The full variable domain, in which reference TRBV30 and TRBJ1-1 provide the parts outside the CDR3, is SQTIHQWPATLVQPVGSPLSLECTVEGTSNPNLYWYRQAAGRGLQLLFYSVGIGQISSEVPQNLSASRPQDRQFILSSKKLLLSDSGFYLCAWRPPGTANTEAFFGQGTRLTVV.

This clonotype is large (0.1 to 1%) in the sample. V and J are TRBV11-1 and TRBJ1-1; 7 nucleotides match TRBD1. This CDR3 spans 15 amino acids. In germline, CDR1 is SGHAT, CDR2 FQDESV (reference sequence). Losses at the gene ends were 5 bases for V and 0 bases for J; bases not matched to a gene: 6. CDR3 sequence reads: CASSTGQALNTEAFF. The CDR3 DNA is TGTGCCAGCAGCACAGGACAGGCACTGAACACTGAAGCTTTCTTT. Filled out from reference TRBV11-1 and TRBJ1-1, the complete variable domain reads EAEVAQSPRYKITEKSQAVAFWCDPISGHATLYWYRQILGQGPELLVQFQDESVVDDSQLPKDRFSAERLKGVDSTLKIQPAELGDSAMYLCASSTGQALNTEAFFGQGTRLTVV.

This clonotype was seen more than once but under ten times. The V and J genes are TRBV19 and TRBJ1-1; D gene uncertain. Germline loops: CDR1 LNHDA, CDR2 SQIVND (reference sequence). This CDR3 has 12 amino acids. Between the trimmed V and J ends, which lost 2 bases and 7 bases, there was a span of 8 bases. Written as DNA, the CDR3 is TGTGCCAGTAGTATAAGTGGGTTTGAAGCTTTCTTT. This gives the protein CASSISGFEAFF.

This clonotype qualifies as large. This rearrangement joins TRBV7-2 to TRBJ2-7; D is perhaps TRBD1 (6 bases). V was trimmed by 0 bases and J by 4 bases, leaving 10 bases between them. CDR3 length: 14 amino acids. Germline CDR1 reads SGHTA; CDR2 reads FQGNSA. CDR3 sequence: CASSLASQGYEQYF. CDR3 in DNA: TGTGCCAGCAGCTTAGCGAGTCAGGGGTACGAGCAGTACTTC.

This clonotype is deemed large. This chain connects TRBV28 to TRBJ2-7, with 9 nucleotides matching TRBD1. This CDR3 has 14 amino acids. Germline V gives CDR1 MDHEN, CDR2 SYDVKM. Unmatched junction bases numbered 10, after V lost 3 bases and J lost 10 bases. The CDR3 region has the DNA TGTGCCAGCAGTTTTCCGGGACAGGGCATGGATCAGTACTTC. Translated: CASSFPGQGMDQYF.

By frequency in the sample, this clonotype is large (0.1 to 1%). The chain joins TRBV20-1 to TRBJ2-5; possibly TRBD1 or TRBD2 for D (5 bases each). The CDR3 totals 17 residues. Germline CDR1 reads DFQATT; CDR2 reads SNEGSKA (reference sequence). V was clipped by 1 base and J by 4 bases, with 22 bases between them. The CDR3 spells CSARAGTSGFGVETQYF. CDR3 nucleotide sequence: TGCAGTGCTAGAGCCGGGACCTCGGGGTTCGGTGTAGAGACCCAGTACTTC.